Shown below are 4 T cell receptor beta chains from a single sample sequenced in a study of cytomegalovirus exposure and HLA in healthy donors. Both 60 Vbeta primers and 13 Jbeta primers went into the PCR. Libraries were prepared by immunoSEQ multiplex PCR; TCRdb keeps only in-frame clonotypes and omits some of them. The repertoire shows approximately 120,000 clones; the top ten hold around 2.2%. The sample consisted of PBMCs. Receptors were obtained from a man aged 35 to 55 in good health and CMV-seronegative.

The chain uses TRBV6-4 and TRBJ1-2; weak D call: TRBD1 (6 bases). The CDR3 contains 14 residues. Germline values: CDR1 MRHNA, CDR2 SNTAGT. With 6 bases removed from V and 8 bases from J, the gap between germline ends came to 19 bases. The CDR3 DNA sequence: TGTGCCAGCAGCCGGGACATAGGCCCATGGGGCTACACCTTC. This encodes CASSRDIGPWGYTF.

The chain has TRBV10-3 and TRBJ2-3; 10 bases are a match to TRBD2. Losses at the gene ends were 4 bases for V and 5 bases for J; bases not matched to a gene: 6. Germline V gene lookup returns CDR1 ENHRY and CDR2 SYGVKD. The CDR3 loop spans 15 amino acids. CDR3 residues: CAISAAGGPGDTQYF. The CDR3 DNA reads as TGTGCCATCAGTGCAGCGGGAGGGCCCGGAGATACGCAGTATTTT.

The V gene is TRBV2, the J gene TRBJ2-5, with D possibly TRBD1 on 6 matching bases. The J call may be wrong; the DNA end is better matched by TRBJ2-7. The CDR3 contains 13 residues. The germline V gene encodes CDR1 SNHLY and CDR2 FYNNEI. CDR3 DNA: TGTGCCACCGTGGAAGAAACAGGGTTCGAGCAGTACTTC. This codes for CATVEETGFEQYF.

This sequence joins TRBV9 and TRBJ2-7; 7 nucleotides agree with TRBD2. Germline values: CDR1 SGDLS, CDR2 YYNGEE. This CDR3 comprises 15 residues. Germline trimming cut 3 bases from V and 0 bases from J; bases unmatched to any gene: 6. The CDR3 DNA sequence: TGTGCCAGCAGCGCAGCCCTAGCGGCCTCCTACGAGCAGTACTTC. It is translated as CASSAALAASYEQYF.